This T cell receptor (beta chain) was identified in a study of type 1 and type 2 diabetes patients listed by TCRdb under 2016. About the full investigation: The cohort comprised eight or nine type 1 diabetes patients, a few type 2 diabetes patients and roughly 6 nondiabetic controls recruited in China. Throughout the study, CD4 or CD8 MicroBeads on MACS columns were used to positively select CD4+ and CD8+ T cells from PBMCs. The whole study generated 18,976,912 paired-end reads. In the study, high-throughput sequencing was used to profile TCRbeta repertoires so that type 1 diabetes, type 2 diabetes and nondiabetic individuals could be compared. Type 2 diabetes patients were used as a disease comparison group for the type 1 diabetes patients. Similar V gene usage was observed when approximately 20-cycle and roughly 25-cycle amplification were compared, suggesting similar primer efficiencies and random PCR bias. Paired-end sequencing of TCRbeta libraries was performed on Illumina HiSeq 2000 or MiSeq instruments. Summary of the overall study and its limitations: Age and gender were not matched between study groups, possibly biasing interpretation. In both CD4+ and CD8+ T cells, type 2 diabetes repertoires were highly diverse, with diversity significantly greater than that of type 1 diabetes repertoires. Since just a limited number of T2D and control samples were sequenced, some T1D-only HECs might also appear in more T2D or control samples. Type 2 diabetes and control samples had highly correlated V and J gene usage patterns, with an average between-sample correlation of around 0.97. Type 2 diabetes patients had few highly-expanded CD4+ clones (median one), and those clones made up a median approximately 4% of reads.

A word on this clonotype: Its antigen is still unknown. One base away there is no much larger clone; base qualities are not given.

Instrument on record: Illumina MiSeq. Genomic DNA from sorted T cell subsets was used as template for TCRbeta CDR3 amplification. The TCRbeta CDR3 region was amplified by multiplex PCR using 30 forward and 13 reverse primers. After the PCR products were purified with AMPure XP beads, a second PCR of about 24 cycles was run to add indices and adaptors. Before sequencing, the QIAquick Gel Extraction Kit was used to gel-purify the libraries. From the authors' description of their analysis: Paired-end reads were merged with FLASH and aligned to IMGT V, D and J germline references using IgBLAST. Reads with below 70% alignment identity to germline references were discarded, leaving 11,114,426 reads study-wide. IMGT definitions were followed to assign CDR3 boundaries, reading frame and productivity. Highly-expanded clones were defined as clones making up 1% or more of reads, and normalized Shannon entropy was used to measure diversity. Group differences in Shannon entropy were tested with unpaired two-tailed t-tests. TCRdb applied fastp at Q25 and MiXCR to the public reads, then kept only in-frame beta chains. Every entry covers one CDR3 protein and lists the most common genes and DNA from its rows. The V and J calls, along with clone size, are taken from TCRdb and not from the paper's own processing. The sample has about 290,000 distinct CDR3 sequences on record, approximately 45% of them singletons. The top ten hold around 15% of the sample.

The CDR3 runs 13 amino acids, cysteine and phenylalanine included. Only CDR3 DNA remains: 39 bases, in frame from the first base. From a lookup of the germline V gene (reference sequence), CDR1 and CDR2 are GTSNPN and SVGIG. For this chain, trimming is 3 bases at the V end and 4 bases at the J end, and the number of junction bases without a gene match is 3. Every diabetic patient fulfilled standard classification criteria for type 1 or type 2 diabetes, and glucose and C-peptide were evaluated using WHO-recommended methods. Donors were excluded if they had other autoimmune diseases or infections within the previous four weeks. Around 10 milliliters of peripheral blood were drawn from each participant. LymphoPrep density separation was used to isolate PBMCs.

This receptor was taken from a man aged 18 to 29 with type 2 diabetes. Material for sequencing was peripheral blood mononuclear cells (PBMCs). This sequence uses TRBV30 and TRBJ1-1, with 9 junctional bases fitting TRBD1. The CDR3 corresponds to CAWRATGGTEAFF. The DNA reads as follows: TGTGCCTGGAGAGCGACAGGGGGCACTGAAGCTTTCTTT.